A single sample is the source of the 23 T cell receptor beta chains below, sequenced in a study of OX40 agonist ivuxolimab in advanced cancers. Profiled with immunoSEQ multiplex PCR; TCRdb holds only in-frame clones, not every one. The profile shows over 65,000 clones, approximately 80% of them singletons. The source material was CD4+ or CD8+ T cells sorted from blood, sampled in a trial of the OX40 agonist ivuxolimab. The receptors stem from an adult with an advanced solid tumor such as melanoma, head and neck, liver or kidney cancer.

The gene calls are TRBV18 and TRBJ2-7; D is uncertain. This CDR3 is 13 amino acids long. Trimming removed 3 bases from V and 4 bases from J, with 10 bases in between. The germline gives CDR1 KGHSH, CDR2 LQKENI. CDR3 DNA: TGTGCCAGCTCACCGATCGCGAGATACGAGCAGTACTTC. Protein: CASSPIARYEQYF.

J is TRBJ1-5 and V is TRBV5-1; tentatively, D is TRBD1 (6 bases). From germline, CDR1 is SGHRS and CDR2 YFSETQ. With 2 bases removed from V and 7 bases from J, the gap between germline ends came to 10 bases. The CDR3 is 13 amino acids. CDR3 in amino acids: CASSFEGDQPQHF. CDR3 DNA: TGCGCCAGCAGCTTTGAGGGGGACCAGCCCCAGCATTTT. The full variable domain, with the rest looked up from reference TRBV5-1 and TRBJ1-5, is KAGVTQTPRYLIKTRGQQVTLSCSPISGHRSVSWYQQTPGQGLQFLFEYFSETQRNKGNFPGRFSGRQFSNSRSEMNVSTLELGDSALYLCASSFEGDQPQHFGDGTRLSIL.

The V gene is TRBV27, the J gene TRBJ1-5; D unresolved. Germline V CDR1 and CDR2: MNHEY, SMNVEV (reference sequence). Between the trimmed V and J ends, which lost 4 bases and 6 bases, there was a span of 19 bases. CDR3 length: 16 residues. CDR3 nucleotides: TGTGCCAGCAGTTCCCGGCGGGCAGCGGGAGGTCAGCCCCAGCATTTT. Translated: CASSSRRAAGGQPQHF.

This sequence joins TRBV7-6 and TRBJ1-5; D unresolved. The germline V and J ends were trimmed by 0 bases and 6 bases, with 9 bases remaining between them. CDR3 length equals 14 residues. Germline CDR1 is SGHVS and CDR2 is FNYEAQ. CDR3 nucleotides: TGTGCCAGCAGCTTAGCAGGAACGGGTCAGCCCCAGCATTTT. Protein: CASSLAGTGQPQHF.

The chain couples TRBV6-5 to TRBJ1-6; no definite D call. Germline lookup yields CDR1 MNHEY and CDR2 SVGAGI. This CDR3 spans 15 amino acids. The V end was cut by 1 base, the J end by 7 bases, with 11 bases between. CDR3 DNA: TGTGCCAGCAGTTACTACGGGTTATCGAATTCACCCCTCCACTTT. Protein: CASSYYGLSNSPLHF.

For this clone: Because the CDR3's place on the DNA is in doubt, the DNA is left out and the CDR3 is given as listed by TCRdb. The V call is TRBV5-4, the J call TRBJ2-3; the D call TRBD1 from the table was never checked on the DNA. The CDR3 is 15 residues long, ends included. Germline V gene data show CDR1 as SGHNT and CDR2 as YYREEE (reference sequence). The CDR3 sequence is CASSLVGQGANREYF.

The rearrangement joins TRBV7-2 to TRBJ2-5; D not certain. The CDR3 is 14 residues long. The germline V gene encodes CDR1 SGHTA and CDR2 FQGNSA. Deletions cut 5 bases from V and 2 bases from J, with 12 bases between. The chain's CDR3 is CASSLRLGQETQYF. The CDR3 DNA reads TGTGCCAGCAGCCTACGGTTAGGTCAAGAGACCCAGTACTTC.

The genes are TRBV9 and TRBJ2-3; the D is unclear. CDR1 is SGDLS, CDR2 YYNGEE, per germline. V was pared by 2 bases and J by 2 bases, with 12 bases between. There are 15 residues in the CDR3. CDR3 sequence reads: CASSVDNRPTDTQYF. The DNA of the CDR3 is TGTGCCAGCAGCGTTGATAACAGACCCACAGATACGCAGTATTTT.

Of note for this clone: A read error may account for a junction end that differs from germline. The CDR3 loop is CASSLKYEQYF. CDR3 sequence (DNA): TGTGCCAGCAGCTTGAAGTACGAGCAGTACTTC. The chain couples TRBV5-1 to TRBJ2-7; D not resolved. CDR3 length: 11 amino acids. Germline V lookup: CDR1 SGHRS, CDR2 YFSETQ. Combining the CDR3 with reference TRBV5-1 and TRBJ2-7 gives the whole variable domain KAGVTQTPRYLIKTRGQQVTLSCSPISGHRSVSWYQQTPGQGLQFLFEYFSETQRNKGNFPGRFSGRQFSNSRSEMNVSTLELGDSALYLCASSLKYEQYFGPGTRLTVT.

V usage is TRBV19 and J usage is TRBJ2-7, with 7 nucleotides matching TRBD2. Germline V gene sequence: CDR1 LNHDA, CDR2 SQIVND (reference sequence). J was trimmed by 3 bases and V by 1 base; bases with no gene match: 3. The CDR3 is 14 amino acids. The CDR3 protein is CASSIAGGIYEQYF. The CDR3 DNA reads as TGTGCCAGTAGTATAGCGGGAGGTATCTACGAGCAGTACTTC.

This clone occurred a few times. The chain couples TRBV2 to TRBJ2-6; D gene unclear. Trimming took 9 bases from V and 4 from J, leaving 16 bases between them. Germline V gene data show CDR1 as SNHLY and CDR2 as FYNNEI. CDR3 length: 15 amino acids. The chain's CDR3 is CASRAQRTGANVLTF. The CDR3 DNA follows: TGTGCCAGTAGGGCCCAGAGAACGGGGGCCAACGTCCTGACTTTC.

J is TRBJ1-4 and V is TRBV25-1; possibly TRBD1 for D (5 bases). Trimming took 8 bases from V and 8 from J, leaving 18 bases between them. Germline V gene lookup returns CDR1 MGHDK and CDR2 SYGVNS. The CDR3 loop spans 14 amino acids. CDR3 DNA sequence: TGTGCCAGCGGGGGTTGGGGGTTTGAAGAAAAACTGTTTTTT. This sequence encodes CASGGWGFEEKLFF.

CDR3 residues: CASSLYADGLAGGEETQYF. The CDR3 coding sequence is TGTGCCAGCAGCTTATACGCCGACGGGCTAGCGGGGGGTGAAGAGACCCAGTACTTC. The chain joins TRBV11-2 to TRBJ2-5; 11 nucleotides match TRBD2. CDR1 is SGHAT and CDR2 is FQNNGV in the germline V gene. This CDR3 spans 19 amino acids. The junction had 14 bases not matched to a gene; V was cut back by 2 bases and J by 3 bases.

CDR3 DNA sequence: TGTGCCAGCAGTGATAGCCCGACTAGGGCCTCCTACGAGCAGTACTTC. Its protein is CASSDSPTRASYEQYF. V and J are TRBV6-1 and TRBJ2-7; D might be TRBD2 (6 bases). The CDR3 is made up of 16 amino acids. Germline-derived CDR1 and CDR2 are MNHNS and SASEGT. Trimming cost V 3 bases and J 0 bases, with 15 bases left between them.

The V gene is TRBV19, the J gene TRBJ1-2; D may be TRBD1 (5 bases). The V end lost 2 bases, the J end lost 0 bases, and 10 bases lay between the germline ends. The CDR3 spans 15 residues. Looked up from germline, CDR1 is LNHDA and CDR2 is SQIVND (reference sequence). The CDR3 reads CASSIPGTSNYGYTF. In DNA, the CDR3 is TGTGCCAGTAGTATACCAGGGACTTCTAACTATGGCTACACCTTC.

J is TRBJ1-6 and V is TRBV7-2, with TRBD1 matching 7 bases. From germline, CDR1 is SGHTA and CDR2 FQGNSA. This CDR3 region has 13 residues. With 3 bases clipped from V and 7 bases from J, the junction kept 0 bases outside the gene matches. The CDR3 DNA follows: TGTGCCAGCAGCTTGGGACAGAATTCACCCCTCCACTTT. Its protein is CASSLGQNSPLHF.

This clone was found once. The chain combines TRBV7-2 with TRBJ1-2; possibly TRBD1 for D (5 bases). The V gene's germline CDR1 is SGHTA and CDR2 FQGNSA. Trimming pared 4 bases from V and 1 base from J, leaving 13 bases between. CDR3 length equals 15 residues. Here the CDR3 reads CASSSSTTVNYGYTF. CDR3 nucleotide sequence: TGTGCCAGCAGCTCCTCGACGACAGTTAACTATGGCTACACCTTC.

The chain uses TRBV6-1 and TRBJ2-7; the D is unclear. The ends were cut back, 7 bases at V and 2 bases at J, with 12 bases in the middle. CDR1 is MNHNS, CDR2 SASEGT, per germline. The length of the CDR3 is 13 residues. CDR3 nucleotides: TGTGCCAGCACCCTGAGAGTTCCCTACGAGCAGTACTTC. It specifies CASTLRVPYEQYF.

The chain has TRBV19 and TRBJ1-2, with a weak D call TRBD1 (5 bases). The germline CDR1 and CDR2 sequences are LNHDA and SQIVND (reference sequence). Trimming removed 3 bases from V and 8 bases from J, with 13 bases in between. This CDR3 has 13 amino acids. CDR3 sequence: CASSIGTSRGYTF. DNA for the CDR3: TGTGCCAGTAGTATCGGGACGAGTCGGGGCTACACCTTC.

For this clone: Other DNA sequences within the sample encode an identical CDR3. The rearrangement joins TRBV4-1 to TRBJ1-1; TRBD1 is a possible D gene (6 bases). Germline lookup yields CDR1 MGHRA and CDR2 YSYEKL. The length of the CDR3 is 14 residues. The V gene lost 4 bases and the J gene lost 0 bases, with 9 bases spanning the gap. The CDR3 DNA sequence: TGCGCCAGCAGCCGGGGGCGGTTGAACACTGAAGCTTTCTTT. This encodes CASSRGRLNTEAFF.

The chain is built from TRBV6-5 and TRBJ1-4; D might be TRBD1 (6 bases). The CDR3 loop spans 14 amino acids. Trimming shortened V by 6 bases and J by 5 bases, and 13 bases separated the two germline ends. Germline-derived CDR1 and CDR2 are MNHEY and SVGAGI. The CDR3 bases are TGTGCCAGCAGCCGGACAGTCTTAAATGAAAAACTGTTTTTT. Translation: CASSRTVLNEKLFF.

This chain uses TRBV5-6 with TRBJ2-7; D not resolved. The ends were cut back, 1 base at V and 1 base at J, with 12 bases in the middle. This CDR3 has 15 amino acids. The germline V gene has CDR1 SGHDT and CDR2 YYEEEE. CDR3 in DNA: TGTGCCAGCAGCTTGTTAGGAGTTGGATCCTACGAGCAGTACTTC. Protein: CASSLLGVGSYEQYF.

The chain joins TRBV21-1 to TRBJ2-7; the tabulated D call, TRBD1, remains unverified against the DNA. TRBV21-1 is given as a pseudogene. The CDR3 is 21 residues long. The CDR3 region has the DNA TGTGCCAGTACTAAGAAAAACAACAGGGAGTTTTGCGGAGTGGGTAACTACGAGCAGTACTTC. Amino acids: CASTKKNNREFCGVGNYEQYF.